This TCR beta chain originates from a study of cytotoxic CD8 clonotypes in ibrutinib-treated CLL. Study-wide findings and caveats: Patients had baseline clonality above age-matched healthy donors, and this clonality moved with circulating CD8+ T-cell counts. Sustained-remission and progressing patients were not sampled at matched times.

Comment on this clone: Its cognate antigen is unknown.

Libraries were prepared by immunoSEQ multiplex PCR; TCRdb keeps only in-frame clonotypes and omits some of them. The data hold fewer than 50,000 clones, with approximately 50% observed a single time. There are 15 residues in the CDR3. V lost 6 bases to trimming and J lost 2 bases; unmatched junction nucleotides: 10. Germline V gene sequence: CDR1 SNHLY, CDR2 FYNNEI. This rearrangement joins TRBV2 to TRBJ2-7, with 7 bases lining up with TRBD1. The TCR comes from a human donor with chronic lymphocytic leukemia. Source: PBMCs, taken after 12 months of ibrutinib treatment. The CDR3 coding sequence is TGTGCCAGCAGGAAGGGGGCTAGTGAAGCCTACGAGCAGTACTTC. Its protein is CASRKGASEAYEQYF.